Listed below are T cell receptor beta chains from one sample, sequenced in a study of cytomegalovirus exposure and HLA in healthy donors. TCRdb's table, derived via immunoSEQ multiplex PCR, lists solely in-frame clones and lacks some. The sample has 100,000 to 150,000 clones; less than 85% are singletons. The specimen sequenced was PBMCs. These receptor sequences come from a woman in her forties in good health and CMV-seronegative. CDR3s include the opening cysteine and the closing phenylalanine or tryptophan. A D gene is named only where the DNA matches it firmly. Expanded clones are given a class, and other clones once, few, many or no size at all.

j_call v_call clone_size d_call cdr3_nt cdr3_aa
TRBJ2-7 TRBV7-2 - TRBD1 TGTGCCAGCGGATACAGGGGGACCAGCTCCTACGAGCAGTACTTC CASGYRGTSSYEQYF
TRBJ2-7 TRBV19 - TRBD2 TGTGCCTCGACGGGGGGTACCACCTACGAGCAGTACTTC CASTGGTTYEQYF
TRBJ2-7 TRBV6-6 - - TGTGCCGGCGGAATCTACGAGCAGTACTTC CAGGIYEQYF
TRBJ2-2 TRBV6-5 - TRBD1 TGTGCCAGCAGCTTGAACAGGGGGAGCGGGGAGCTGTTTTTT CASSLNRGSGELFF
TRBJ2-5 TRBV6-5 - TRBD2 TGTGCCAGCAGTTTTAGCGGGAGGGCCCGCGAGACCCAGTACTTC CASSFSGRARETQYF
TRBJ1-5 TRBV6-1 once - TGTGCCAGTCGAGGGGCCCGGGGGCAGCCCCAGCATTTT CASRGARGQPQHF
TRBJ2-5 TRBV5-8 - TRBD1 TGTGCCAGCAGCAGACGGACAGGGGGCATCGAGACCCAGTACTTC CASSRRTGGIETQYF
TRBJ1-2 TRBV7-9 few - TGTGCCAGCACCGAGGGGAGGGAAGGCTATGGCTACACCTTC CASTEGREGYGYTF
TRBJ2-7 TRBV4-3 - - TGCGCCAGCAGCAACAGACAGTCCGGTTACGAGCAGTACTTC CASSNRQSGYEQYF
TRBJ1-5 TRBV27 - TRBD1 TGTGCCAGCAGTCTTATAAGTGGACAGGGGAGCAATCAGCCCCAGCATTTT CASSLISGQGSNQPQHF
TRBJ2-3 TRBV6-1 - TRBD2 TGTGCCAGCCGCCTCTCAGCGGGGGGCACAGATACGCAGTATTTT CASRLSAGGTDTQYF
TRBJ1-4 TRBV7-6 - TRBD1 TGTGCCAGCAGCTTAGGACAGGGGATGACTGAAAAACTGTTTTTT CASSLGQGMTEKLFF
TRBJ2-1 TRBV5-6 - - TGTGCCAGCAGCTTCGACAGTCGCAATGAGCAGTTCTTC CASSFDSRNEQFF
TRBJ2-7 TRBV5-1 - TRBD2 TGCGCCAGCAGCTTGGGACTAGCGGGACCCTACGAGCAGTACTTC CASSLGLAGPYEQYF
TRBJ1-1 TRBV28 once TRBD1 TGTGCCAGCAGTTCCGGACAGGCATTCGGCACTGAAGCTTTCTTT CASSSGQAFGTEAFF
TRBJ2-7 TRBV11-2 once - TGTGCCAGCAGCCGGGTAATCGACTCCTCCAGGCAGTACTTC CASSRVIDSSRQYF